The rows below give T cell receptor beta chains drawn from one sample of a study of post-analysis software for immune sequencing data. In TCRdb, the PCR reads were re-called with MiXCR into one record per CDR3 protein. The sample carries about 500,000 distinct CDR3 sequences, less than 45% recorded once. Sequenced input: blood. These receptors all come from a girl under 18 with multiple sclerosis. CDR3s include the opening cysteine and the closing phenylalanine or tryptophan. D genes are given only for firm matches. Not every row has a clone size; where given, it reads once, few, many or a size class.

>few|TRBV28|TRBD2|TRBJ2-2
CASSLAGGNTGELFF
TGTGCCAGCAGCTTAGCGGGAGGAAACACCGGGGAGCTGTTTTTT
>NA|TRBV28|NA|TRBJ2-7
CASPFDYQDEQYF
TGTGCCAGCCCGTTTGATTACCAAGACGAGCAGTACTTC
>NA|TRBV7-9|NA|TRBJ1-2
CASSRELGTLDTF
TGTGCCAGCAGCCGGGAACTGGGGACCCTAGACACCTTC
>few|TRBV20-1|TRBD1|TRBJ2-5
CSARGDRGEETQYF
TGCAGTGCTAGAGGGGACAGGGGGGAAGAGACCCAGTACTTC
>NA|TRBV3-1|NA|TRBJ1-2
CASSQDISGTPIIYGYTF
TGTGCCAGCAGCCAAGACATATCCGGGACACCTATTATCTATGGCTACACCTTC
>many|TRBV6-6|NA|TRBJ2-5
CASSYSEETQYF
TGTGCCAGCAGTTACTCGGAAGAGACCCAGTACTTC
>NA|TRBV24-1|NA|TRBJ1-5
CATNDGGQPQHF
TGTGCCACCAACGACGGGGGACAACCCCAGCATTTT
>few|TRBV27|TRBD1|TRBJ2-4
CASSRWTGVAKNIQYF
TGTGCCAGCAGTCGATGGACAGGAGTCGCCAAAAACATTCAGTACTTC
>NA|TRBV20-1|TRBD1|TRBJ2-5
CSATGQRGPEGYF
TGCAGTGCTACGGGACAGAGGGGACCTGAGGGGTACTTC
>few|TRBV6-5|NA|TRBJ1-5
CASSYSYTGSNQPQHF
TGTGCCAGCAGTTACTCATATACAGGGAGCAATCAGCCCCAGCATTTT
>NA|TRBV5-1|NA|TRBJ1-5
CASSGVPGGQPQHF
TGCGCCAGCAGCGGGGTCCCAGGTGGACAGCCCCAGCATTTT
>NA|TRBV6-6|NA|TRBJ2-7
CASTADPPYEQYF
TGTGCCAGCACTGCGGACCCCCCCTACGAGCAGTACTTC
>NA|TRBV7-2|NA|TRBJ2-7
CASSNSDGEQYF
TGTGCCAGCAGCAACTCGGACGGCGAGCAGTACTTC
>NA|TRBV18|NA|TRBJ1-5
CASSPYPGQGYQPQHF
TGTGCCAGCTCACCCTACCCAGGCCAGGGGTATCAGCCCCAGCATTTT
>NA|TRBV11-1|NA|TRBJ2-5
CASSLAQGFQETQYF
TGTGCCAGCAGCTTAGCGCAGGGGTTCCAAGAGACCCAGTACTTC
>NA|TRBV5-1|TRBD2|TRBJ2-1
CASSLEREGNNEQFF
TGCGCCAGCAGCTTGGAACGGGAGGGTAACAATGAGCAGTTCTTC
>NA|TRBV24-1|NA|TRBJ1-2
CATSAAGEWYGYTF
TGTGCCACCAGTGCCGCAGGGGAGTGGTATGGCTACACCTTC
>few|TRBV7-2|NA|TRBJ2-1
CASSSTGTRDNEQFF
TGTGCCAGCAGCTCGACCGGGACTCGCGACAATGAGCAGTTCTTC